A single sample is the source of the 5 T cell receptor beta chains below, sequenced in a study of spatial heterogeneity in lung cancer. Time point noted: sample taken at primary tumor resection. The input material, whole RNA from tumor, nontumor lung or frozen PBMC, was sequenced unsorted. TCRdb re-called the 5' RACE reads with MiXCR, one entry per CDR3 protein. The table lists roughly 80,000 distinct CDR3 sequences, roughly an eighth of them singletons. The specimen was PBMCs, collected at surgery. These receptors were collected from a male donor with early-stage non-small cell lung cancer.

V usage is TRBV19 and J usage is TRBJ2-1, with D hard to call. Germline V gene sequence: CDR1 LNHDA, CDR2 SQIVND (reference sequence). Trimming took 4 bases from V and 8 from J, leaving 9 bases between them. This CDR3 is 12 amino acids long. The CDR3 protein is CASSSRGDEQFF. CDR3 in DNA: TGTGCCAGTAGTAGCCGCGGCGATGAGCAGTTCTTC.

The V gene is TRBV10-3, the J gene TRBJ2-3; 9 nucleotides line up with TRBD1. After removal of 2 bases from V and 10 bases from J, the junction contained 13 bases not matched to a gene. The CDR3 runs to 16 residues. In germline, CDR1 is ENHRY, CDR2 SYGVKD. CDR3 bases: TGTGCCATCAGTGAGGCAGACAGGGGGGAGTTAGACGCGCAGTATTTT. As protein: CAISEADRGELDAQYF.

The genes are TRBV20-1 and TRBJ2-7, with D unclear. The CDR3 is 12 residues long. Germline CDR1 is DFQATT and CDR2 is SNEGSKA (reference sequence). V dropped 5 bases and J dropped 2 bases, with 10 bases sitting between them. CDR3 nucleotides: TGCAGTGCTGAGAAGGGTACCTACGAGCAGTACTTC. It encodes CSAEKGTYEQYF.

This clonotype was counted ten times or more. The CDR3 coding sequence is TGCGGCGGGACAGGGGATATTAAAGAAGCTTTCTTT. Its translation: CGGTGDIKEAFF. The chain carries TRBV20-1 and TRBJ1-1; 10 bases fit TRBD1. The CDR3 sequence is 12 residues long. Per the germline V gene, CDR1 is DFQATT and CDR2 is SNEGSKA (reference sequence).

This clonotype came up a few times. The chain employs TRBV10-1 and TRBJ2-3, with D uncertain. Germline CDR1 and CDR2: WNHNN and SYGVQD (reference sequence). The CDR3 has 14 amino acids. Trimming took 5 bases from V and 0 from J, leaving 9 bases between them. The CDR3 protein is CASSPASSTDTQYF. The CDR3 DNA reads TGCGCCAGCAGTCCGGCCTCAAGCACAGATACGCAGTATTTT.